These T cell receptor beta chains were read from a single sample in a study of T cell responses to AZD1222 COVID-19 vaccine. The protocol was immunoSEQ multiplex PCR, while the TCRdb copy is restricted to in-frame clones and leaves out a portion. This sample yields some 100,000 clones, of which roughly 86% are seen a single time; about 10% belongs to the top ten. The source material was peripheral blood, sampled 28 days after the second AZD1222 dose. The receptors derive from an adult who received the AZD1222 COVID-19 vaccine. CDR3s leave out the opening cysteine and the closing phenylalanine or tryptophan.

V gene: TRBV7-2
J gene: TRBJ2-7
CDR3 length: 11
CDR3 protein: ASSLPDGNAQY

V gene: TRBV4-2
J gene: TRBJ2-7
CDR3 length: 13
CDR3 protein: ASSLRVEGSYEQY

V gene: TRBV7-9
J gene: TRBJ2-2
CDR3 length: 11
CDR3 protein: ASSRAGAGELF

V gene: TRBV2
J gene: TRBJ2-7
CDR3 length: 14
CDR3 protein: ASTRSRDSPTYEQY

V gene: TRBV30
J gene: TRBJ1-6
CDR3 length: 12
CDR3 protein: AQQASSYNSPLH

V gene: TRBV7-9
J gene: TRBJ1-2
CDR3 length: 11
CDR3 protein: ASSLAQVDGYT

V gene: TRBV11-2
J gene: TRBJ2-3
CDR3 length: 14
CDR3 protein: ASSLDSGSRTDTQY

V gene: TRBV5-1
J gene: TRBJ2-7
CDR3 length: 10
CDR3 protein: ASSPGTLEQY

V gene: TRBV5-1
J gene: TRBJ2-2
CDR3 length: 13
CDR3 protein: ASRPDRGRVGELF

V gene: TRBV6-6
J gene: TRBJ1-3
CDR3 length: 13
CDR3 protein: ASRTTGGSGNTIY

V gene: TRBV4-1
J gene: TRBJ2-5
CDR3 length: 13
CDR3 protein: ASSQAWPRRVTQY

V gene: TRBV7-8
J gene: TRBJ2-2
CDR3 length: 15
CDR3 protein: ASSSYSGRVNTGELF

V gene: TRBV7-2
J gene: TRBJ1-1
CDR3 length: 13
CDR3 protein: ASSKVTGENTEAF

V gene: TRBV7-2
J gene: TRBJ1-3
CDR3 length: 10
CDR3 protein: ASSRPGNTIY

V gene: TRBV5-6
J gene: TRBJ1-2
CDR3 length: 12
CDR3 protein: ASSLTGQGYGYT

V gene: TRBV19
J gene: TRBJ1-5
CDR3 length: 11
CDR3 protein: ASLRGLNQPQH

V gene: TRBV3-1/TRBV3-2
J gene: TRBJ1-2
CDR3 length: 13
CDR3 protein: ASSQGHGQNYGYT

V gene: TRBV19
J gene: TRBJ2-4
CDR3 length: 11
CDR3 protein: ASKTGDNDIQY

V gene: TRBV28
J gene: TRBJ1-3
CDR3 length: 9
CDR3 protein: ASIGRNTIY

V gene: TRBV7-3
J gene: TRBJ2-7
CDR3 length: 12
CDR3 protein: ASRESASGYEQY

V gene: TRBV9
J gene: TRBJ1-1
CDR3 length: 11
CDR3 protein: ASSPRQAPEAF

V gene: TRBV6-4
J gene: TRBJ2-3
CDR3 length: 14
CDR3 protein: ASSALAGGSTDTQY

V gene: TRBV18
J gene: TRBJ1-5
CDR3 length: 14
CDR3 protein: ASSPIEGFSNQPQH

V gene: TRBV19
J gene: TRBJ1-1
CDR3 length: 13
CDR3 protein: ASSTLGAENTEAF

V gene: TRBV5-1
J gene: TRBJ2-1
CDR3 length: 13
CDR3 protein: ASTQGRGWDNEQF

V gene: TRBV7-8
J gene: TRBJ1-2
CDR3 length: 12
CDR3 protein: ASSLARGLFGYT

V gene: TRBV14
J gene: TRBJ2-1
CDR3 length: 14
CDR3 protein: ASSHRTSGVYNEQF

V gene: TRBV7-2
J gene: TRBJ1-5
CDR3 length: 12
CDR3 protein: ASSLVRSNQPQH

V gene: TRBV7-2
J gene: TRBJ2-3
CDR3 length: 14
CDR3 protein: ASSSRLAGWEDTQY

V gene: TRBV5-4
J gene: TRBJ2-1
CDR3 length: 13
CDR3 protein: ASSLTQGLYNEQF

V gene: TRBV3-1/TRBV3-2
J gene: TRBJ2-7
CDR3 length: 11
CDR3 protein: ASSQDLAGEQY

V gene: TRBV24-1
J gene: TRBJ2-7
CDR3 length: 10
CDR3 protein: ATSTRAREQY

V gene: TRBV29-1
J gene: TRBJ2-7
CDR3 length: 11
CDR3 protein: SVVVVGSYEQY

V gene: TRBV5-1
J gene: TRBJ2-6
CDR3 length: 12
CDR3 protein: ASSPTSGANVLT

V gene: TRBV2
J gene: TRBJ1-2
CDR3 length: 11
CDR3 protein: ATAYEGARGYT

V gene: TRBV5-6
J gene: TRBJ2-5
CDR3 length: 14
CDR3 protein: ASSLRQGTLQETQY

V gene: TRBV3-1/TRBV3-2
J gene: TRBJ1-1
CDR3 length: 11
CDR3 protein: ASSTTGGTEAF

V gene: TRBV4-2
J gene: TRBJ2-5
CDR3 length: 11
CDR3 protein: ASSQFVGETQY

V gene: TRBV7-8
J gene: TRBJ2-1
CDR3 length: 13
CDR3 protein: ASSLRGRRLDEQF

V gene: TRBV7-2
J gene: TRBJ2-5
CDR3 length: 13
CDR3 protein: ASSSQRGERETQY

V gene: TRBV7-9
J gene: TRBJ1-2
CDR3 length: 14
CDR3 protein: ASSYRDRAFGYGYT